This T cell receptor (beta chain) was recorded in a study of T cells in Graves' hyperthyroidism and ophthalmopathy. Germline CDR1 DFQATT, CDR2 SNEGSKA (reference sequence). The CDR3 extends over 14 amino acids. V was clipped by 3 bases and J by 2 bases, with 14 bases between them. RNA transcripts gave rise to amplified TCR beta CDR3 regions. The primer set for the first-round RT-PCR of the TCR CDR3 was HTBI. TCRdb reprocessed the multiplex PCR reads with MiXCR, giving one entry per CDR3 protein. Here the sample spans approximately 510,000 distinct CDR3 sequences, 20% being singletons. Hyperthyroidism of Graves' type that showed no ophthalmopathy progression within 18 months was stable. Newly diagnosed hyperthyroidism, duration under 2 months, in patients aged 18 to 65. Out of approximately 10 ml of fresh peripheral blood came the PBMCs. The study's findings and limits: The model foresaw ophthalmopathy a median roughly 6.6 months prior to onset.

This clonotype was recorded at least ten times. No antigen is known for it. This chain uses TRBV20-1 with TRBJ2-7, with D possibly TRBD1 on 6 matching bases. This TCR derives from a man between 18 and 29 years old with Graves' hyperthyroidism. Sample: blood. The chain's CDR3 is CSASNRAETYEQYF. CDR3 nucleotide sequence: TGCAGTGCTAGTAACAGGGCAGAAACCTACGAGCAGTACTTC.